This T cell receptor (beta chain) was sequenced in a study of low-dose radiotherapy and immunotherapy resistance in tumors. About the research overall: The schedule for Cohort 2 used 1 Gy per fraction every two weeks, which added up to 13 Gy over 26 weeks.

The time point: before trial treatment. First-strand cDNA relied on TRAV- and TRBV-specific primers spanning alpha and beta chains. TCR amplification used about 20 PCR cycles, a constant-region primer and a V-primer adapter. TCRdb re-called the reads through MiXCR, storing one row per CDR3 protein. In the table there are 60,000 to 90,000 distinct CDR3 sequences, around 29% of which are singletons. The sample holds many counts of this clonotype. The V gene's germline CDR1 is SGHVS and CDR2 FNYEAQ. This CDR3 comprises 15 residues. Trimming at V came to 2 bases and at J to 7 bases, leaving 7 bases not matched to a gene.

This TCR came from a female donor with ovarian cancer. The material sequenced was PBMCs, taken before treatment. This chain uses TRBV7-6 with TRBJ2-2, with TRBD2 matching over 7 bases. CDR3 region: CASSLLAGAVGELFF. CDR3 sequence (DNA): TGTGCCAGCAGCTTACTCGCGGGAGCGGTCGGGGAGCTGTTTTTT.